Below are 27 T cell receptor beta chains sequenced from a single sample in a study of beta chain features in type 1 diabetes (dated by TCRdb to between 2018 and 2020). The library was built by means of the immunoSEQ multiplex PCR assay. All of the isolated RNA was reverse transcribed with the High Capacity cDNA Reverse Transcription Kit, so expressed TCRB transcripts were sequenced. TCRdb retrieved this table from immuneACCESS and kept in-frame rearrangements only. Not all clones are present; in checked studies, unresolved V genes account for under half, and no reason is known for the remainder. The sample contains just over 150,000 clones, 11% of them found a single time. Roughly 2% of the sample belongs to the ten largest clones. Sequenced sample: central memory CD4+ T cells from blood. Receptors originate from a man in his late teens or twenties in good health.

This clone showed up just a few times. The chain combines TRBV27 with TRBJ1-1; D remains ambiguous. Per the germline V gene, CDR1 is MNHEY and CDR2 is SMNVEV (reference sequence). The CDR3 contains 12 residues. V lost 4 bases and J 3 bases, leaving 6 bases between the germline ends. The CDR3 sequence: CASSSYYTEAFF. CDR3 DNA: TGTGCCAGCAGTTCGTATTACACTGAAGCTTTCTTT.

This clone showed up many times. This sequence joins TRBV27 and TRBJ1-1; D is uncertain. The CDR3 sequence is 13 residues long. V dropped 6 bases and J dropped 7 bases, with 15 bases sitting between them. Germline V lookup: CDR1 MNHEY, CDR2 SMNVEV (reference sequence). CDR3 protein: CASSSSDGFEAFF. The CDR3 region has the DNA TGTGCCAGCAGCTCCTCGGACGGATTTGAAGCTTTCTTT.

The chain is built from TRBV28 and TRBJ2-5; D not resolved. V gave up 2 bases and J gave up 1 base, with 8 bases separating them. CDR1 is MDHEN and CDR2 is SYDVKM in the germline V gene. The length of the CDR3 is 14 residues. This CDR3 is CASSLAAGQETQYF. CDR3 nucleotide sequence: TGTGCCAGCAGTTTAGCGGCCGGCCAAGAGACCCAGTACTTC.

The rearrangement links TRBV2 to TRBJ2-1, with TRBD2 as a possible D gene (6 bases). In germline, CDR1 is SNHLY, CDR2 FYNNEI. Trimming cost V 10 bases and J 3 bases, with 19 bases left between them. CDR3 size: 15 residues. The CDR3 DNA sequence: TGTGCCATCCTAGGAGGGGACGGACTCTACAATGAGCAGTTCTTC. This encodes CAILGGDGLYNEQFF.

J is TRBJ1-4 and V is TRBV5-1; D ambiguous. The V gene lost 2 bases and the J gene lost 5 bases, with 4 bases spanning the gap. Germline CDR1 is SGHRS and CDR2 is YFSETQ. The CDR3 has 12 residues. CDR3 sequence reads: CASSFRNEKLFF. CDR3 sequence (DNA): TGCGCCAGCAGCTTCCGGAATGAAAAACTGTTTTTT.

This clone was observed a few times. The J gene is TRBJ2-2, the V gene TRBV27; 7 nucleotides align to TRBD1. V gave up 5 bases and J gave up 1 base; unmatched junction bases: 7. Germline V gene lookup returns CDR1 MNHEY and CDR2 SMNVEV (reference sequence). The CDR3 sequence is 16 residues long. Here the CDR3 reads CASSPQTGKNTGELFF. The DNA of the CDR3 is TGTGCCAGCAGTCCACAGACAGGGAAGAACACCGGGGAGCTGTTTTTT.

The rearrangement uses TRBV30 and TRBJ1-2, with D unresolved. Germline values: CDR1 GTSNPN, CDR2 SVGIG (reference sequence). The ends were cut back, 4 bases at V and 7 bases at J, with 10 bases in the middle. The CDR3 runs to 11 residues. The CDR3: CAWTRERGYTF. CDR3 DNA sequence: TGTGCCTGGACAAGAGAGCGTGGCTACACCTTC. Full variable domain (outside the CDR3, taken from reference TRBV30 and TRBJ1-2): SQTIHQWPATLVQPVGSPLSLECTVEGTSNPNLYWYRQAAGRGLQLLFYSVGIGQISSEVPQNLSASRPQDRQFILSSKKLLLSDSGFYLCAWTRERGYTFGSGTRLTVV.

CDR3 sequence reads: CAWGRSNYGYTF. CDR3 nucleotides: TGTGCCTGGGGAAGGAGTAACTATGGCTACACCTTC. This rearrangement joins TRBV30 to TRBJ1-2, with unresolved D. The CDR3 covers 12 residues. With 5 bases removed from V and 1 base from J, the gap between germline ends came to 8 bases. Germline V CDR1 and CDR2: GTSNPN, SVGIG (reference sequence).

This clone was detected many times. This chain connects TRBV10-3 to TRBJ2-7, with TRBD2 identical over 15 bases. The CDR3 has 17 amino acids. After removal of 6 bases from V and 0 bases from J, the junction contained 6 bases not matched to a gene. Germline lookup yields CDR1 ENHRY and CDR2 SYGVKD. CDR3 region: CAISGLAGGGTSYEQYF. In DNA, the CDR3 is TGTGCCATCAGCGGACTAGCGGGAGGGGGTACCTCCTACGAGCAGTACTTC.

In its sample, this clone was seen a few times. The rearrangement links TRBV10-3 to TRBJ2-2, with D possibly being TRBD1 (5 bases). CDR1 ENHRY and CDR2 SYGVKD come from the germline V gene. The CDR3 runs to 14 residues. Trimming shortened V by 7 bases and J by 1 base, and 10 bases separated the two germline ends. The CDR3 loop reads CAIKETVNTGELFF. CDR3 sequence (DNA): TGTGCCATCAAGGAGACAGTGAACACCGGGGAGCTGTTTTTT.

This clone has just one count. The chain has TRBV7-9 and TRBJ2-7; TRBD1 or TRBD2 may be the D gene (5 bases each). Trimming shortened V by 7 bases and J by 2 bases, and 9 bases separated the two germline ends. Per the germline V gene, CDR1 is SEHNR and CDR2 is FQNEAQ (reference sequence). The CDR3 extends over 12 amino acids. DNA of the CDR3: TGTGCCAGCACCTTGGGACCCTACGAGCAGTACTTC. It encodes CASTLGPYEQYF. Variable domain in full (rest from reference TRBV7-9 and TRBJ2-7): DTGVSQNPRHKITKRGQNVTFRCDPISEHNRLYWYRQTLGQGPEFLTYFQNEAQLEKSRLLSDRFSAERPKGSFSTLEIQRTEQGDSAMYLCASTLGPYEQYFGPGTRLTVT.

This clone was counted many times. The chain employs TRBV28 and TRBJ2-1; TRBD2 aligns across 8 bases. CDR1 and CDR2 from the germline V gene are MDHEN and SYDVKM. V was clipped by 2 bases and J by 4 bases; unmatched bases: 7. The CDR3 is 16 residues long. The CDR3 DNA follows: TGTGCCAGCAGTTTAGGTAGCGGGGTTAAGTACAATGAGCAGTTCTTC. Translated: CASSLGSGVKYNEQFF.

The chain is built from TRBV9 and TRBJ2-1, with a possible D match to TRBD2 (6 bases). V lost 2 bases to trimming and J lost 2 bases, with 11 bases between them. This CDR3 contains 15 residues. Germline V CDR1 and CDR2: SGDLS, YYNGEE. The CDR3, as DNA: TGTGCCAGCAGCGTCGGAGGGCTCCCCTACAATGAGCAGTTCTTC. Amino acid sequence: CASSVGGLPYNEQFF.

The genes are TRBV7-8 and TRBJ1-6; the D gene is possibly TRBD1 (5 bases). Trimming cost V 6 bases and J 7 bases, with 16 bases left between them. Germline CDR1 SGHVS, CDR2 FQNEAQ. CDR3 length: 15 amino acids. CDR3 region: CASSYTGVRNSPLHF. The DNA of the CDR3 is TGTGCCAGCAGTTACACAGGCGTCAGAAATTCACCCCTCCACTTT.

The chain employs TRBV14 and TRBJ2-5; the D gene is possibly TRBD2 (6 bases). Germline V CDR1 and CDR2: SGHDN, FVKESK. The CDR3 is 13 residues long. The germline V and J ends were trimmed by 4 bases and 13 bases, with 19 bases remaining between them. CDR3 nucleotides: TGTGCCAGCAGCCTATCCGGGACTTCGGTCCCGTACTTC. Protein: CASSLSGTSVPYF. The variable domain in full, with the rest retrieved from reference TRBV14 and TRBJ2-5, is EAGVTQFPSHSVIEKGQTVTLRCDPISGHDNLYWYRRVMGKEIKFLLHFVKESKQDESGMPNNRFLAERTGGTYSTLKVQPAELEDSGVYFCASSLSGTSVPYFGPGTRLLVL.

This clone has only a few counts. The V gene is TRBV9, the J gene TRBJ2-7; D unresolved. The CDR3 consists of 15 residues. V gave up 0 bases and J gave up 4 bases, with 14 bases separating them. Germline V lookup: CDR1 SGDLS, CDR2 YYNGEE. The CDR3 bases are TGTGCCAGCAGCGTAGAATCGAATCCCCAATACGAGCAGTACTTC. This codes for CASSVESNPQYEQYF.

This clone was observed a handful of times. The V gene is TRBV5-1, the J gene TRBJ1-3, with no clear D. Looked up from germline, CDR1 is SGHRS and CDR2 is YFSETQ. This CDR3 is 14 amino acids long. With 3 bases removed from V and 6 bases from J, the gap between germline ends came to 13 bases. CDR3 in DNA: TGCGCCAGCAGCTCCGGAGGGTCGGTAAACACCATATATTTT. This gives the protein CASSSGGSVNTIYF.

This clone showed up just a few times. The V call is TRBV5-4, the J call TRBJ2-1, with D perhaps matching TRBD1 (6 bases). V was cut by 4 bases and J by 0 bases, with 14 bases left in between. CDR1 and CDR2 from the germline V gene are SGHNT and YYREEE (reference sequence). The CDR3 runs to 16 residues. CDR3 amino acids: CASSPTTDSSYNEQFF. In nucleotides, the CDR3 is TGTGCCAGCAGCCCTACGACGGACAGCTCCTACAATGAGCAGTTCTTC.

This clone has only a few counts. This rearrangement joins TRBV7-2 to TRBJ2-5; D may correspond to TRBD1 or TRBD2 (5 bases each). From germline, CDR1 is SGHTA and CDR2 FQGNSA. Trimming pared 6 bases from V and 2 bases from J, leaving 13 bases between. CDR3 length: 14 residues. The CDR3 reads CASRLGTEQETQYF. In nucleotides, the CDR3 is TGTGCCAGCAGACTCGGGACGGAGCAAGAGACCCAGTACTTC.

Only a few counts were recorded for this clone. The gene calls are TRBV18 and TRBJ2-7, with 7 bases lining up with TRBD2. Trimming at V came to 5 bases and at J to 6 bases, leaving 7 bases not matched to a gene. Germline-derived CDR1 and CDR2 are KGHSH and LQKENI. This CDR3 is 13 amino acids long. CDR3 sequence reads: CASSSAGRGEQYF. The DNA of the CDR3 is TGTGCCAGCTCATCTGCGGGGAGGGGCGAGCAGTACTTC.

The chain has TRBV5-6 and TRBJ1-2; perhaps TRBD1 as D (5 bases). Trimming left V 4 bases short and J 4 bases short, with 20 bases between. Germline-derived CDR1 and CDR2 are SGHDT and YYEEEE. This CDR3 spans 16 amino acids. CDR3 DNA sequence: TGTGCCAGCAGCCCGAGCCCCGCAGGGAACGTCTATGGCTACACCTTC. Its protein is CASSPSPAGNVYGYTF.

This chain connects TRBV28 to TRBJ2-3; a possible D gene is TRBD2 (6 bases). V gave up 8 bases and J gave up 1 base, with 10 bases separating them. Germline V lookup: CDR1 MDHEN, CDR2 SYDVKM. The CDR3 is 13 residues long. The CDR3 nucleotides are TGTGCCAGCTGGGGGGACCGCACAGATACGCAGTATTTT. Translating gives CASWGDRTDTQYF.

This clone was seen many times. A clone one base away is much larger, so this may be a read error. The chain carries TRBV29-1 and TRBJ2-1, with a tentative D call TRBD2 (6 bases). V shed 7 bases and J shed 4 bases, with 26 bases lying between them. Looked up from germline, CDR1 is SQVTM and CDR2 is ANQGSEA. The CDR3 loop spans 17 amino acids. As DNA, the CDR3 is TGCAGCGGTGAGGGTGTTGGGGGAGAGCGGGTTTACAATGAGCAGTTCTTC. It translates to CSGEGVGGERVYNEQFF.

This clone turned up a few times. V gene TRBV4-2 combines with J gene TRBJ2-2, with 8 bases that match TRBD1. This CDR3 region has 16 residues. Trimming took 6 bases from V and 6 from J; bases not matched to a gene: 12. Germline CDR1 reads LGHNA; CDR2 reads YNFKEQ. The CDR3 region is CASSGTGNIRAGELFF. CDR3 in DNA: TGTGCCAGCAGTGGGACAGGAAACATCAGGGCCGGGGAGCTGTTTTTT.

This clone was counted a few times. The chain employs TRBV25-1 and TRBJ1-1; D ambiguous. Germline CDR1 reads MGHDK; CDR2 reads SYGVNS. V lost 3 bases and J lost 0, with 8 bases in between. The length of the CDR3 is 14 residues. The CDR3 nucleotides read TGTGCCAGCAGTGAGTATACAGTGAACACTGAAGCTTTCTTT. Its translation is CASSEYTVNTEAFF. The full variable domain, in which reference TRBV25-1 and TRBJ1-1 provide the parts outside the CDR3, is EADIYQTPRYLVIGTGKKITLECSQTMGHDKMYWYQQDPGMELHLIHYSYGVNSTEKGDLSSESTVSRIRTEHFPLTLESARPSHTSQYLCASSEYTVNTEAFFGQGTRLTVV.

This rearrangement joins TRBV5-1 to TRBJ1-5, with 8 bases that match TRBD1. CDR1 and CDR2 from the germline V gene are SGHRS and YFSETQ. This CDR3 is 16 amino acids long. Germline trimming cut 6 bases from V and 4 bases from J; bases unmatched to any gene: 12. CDR3 loop: CASTILEDRVNQPQHF. In nucleotides, the CDR3 is TGCGCCAGCACGATATTAGAGGACAGGGTTAATCAGCCCCAGCATTTT. The full variable domain, completed using reference TRBV5-1 and TRBJ1-5, is KAGVTQTPRYLIKTRGQQVTLSCSPISGHRSVSWYQQTPGQGLQFLFEYFSETQRNKGNFPGRFSGRQFSNSRSEMNVSTLELGDSALYLCASTILEDRVNQPQHFGDGTRLSIL.

The chain couples TRBV27 to TRBJ1-5, with 8 bases fitting TRBD1. Trimming cost V 5 bases and J 4 bases; bases outside gene matches: 7. The CDR3 is made up of 15 amino acids. Germline-derived CDR1 and CDR2 are MNHEY and SMNVEV (reference sequence). This CDR3 is CASSHSRTGNQPQHF. The CDR3, as DNA: TGTGCCAGCAGTCACTCGAGGACAGGGAATCAGCCCCAGCATTTT.